The next 5 T cell receptor beta chains were all read from a single sample in a study of post-analysis software for immune sequencing data. No antigen has been identified for these receptors. The TCR beta cDNA libraries contained unique molecular identifiers. TCRdb re-called the PCR reads with MiXCR, one entry per CDR3 protein. This table holds roughly 600,000 distinct CDR3 sequences, roughly two fifths found once. Overall study results and limits: Controls showed lower frequencies than patients for roughly 5 TRBV segments, and TRBV5-6, TRBV5-1 and TRBV20-1 were among these.

The sequenced material came from blood. The source is a girl aged 10-17 years with multiple sclerosis.

This clonotype appeared a few times. V gene TRBV29-1 combines with J gene TRBJ2-7, with 11 bases matching TRBD2. With V trimmed by 4 bases and J by 2 bases, 7 bases remained unmatched. Germline V CDR1 and CDR2: SQVTM, ANQGSEA. This CDR3 comprises 15 residues. The CDR3 protein is CSVGLAGLFPYEQYF. The CDR3 DNA is TGCAGCGTTGGACTAGCGGGGTTATTCCCCTACGAGCAGTACTTC.

The chain uses TRBV5-6 and TRBJ2-1; 8 bases are a match to TRBD2. Trimming took 1 base from V and 7 from J; bases not matched to a gene: 10. This CDR3 is built from 16 residues. The germline V gene encodes CDR1 SGHDT and CDR2 YYEEEE. The CDR3: CASSLNPGLDINEQFF. The CDR3 DNA follows: TGTGCCAGCAGCTTGAATCCGGGACTAGATATTAATGAGCAGTTCTTC.

The chain carries TRBV19 and TRBJ2-7; tentative D call: TRBD1 (6 bases). Germline CDR1 and CDR2: LNHDA and SQIVND (reference sequence). CDR3 length equals 15 residues. The V gene lost 5 bases and the J gene lost 4 bases, with 18 bases spanning the gap. The CDR3 sequence is CASSPLSGAPYEQYF. CDR3 bases: TGTGCCAGTAGTCCCTTATCAGGGGCTCCTTACGAGCAGTACTTC.

The rearrangement joins TRBV6-5 to TRBJ2-7, with 8 bases fitting TRBD1. The V segment lost 2 bases and the J segment 3 bases; nucleotides outside the gene matches: 9. Germline-derived CDR1 and CDR2 are MNHEY and SVGAGI. This CDR3 contains 16 residues. Written as DNA, the CDR3 is TGTGCCAGCAGTTACCTCGGACAGGGAGCCTACTACGAGCAGTACTTC. Protein: CASSYLGQGAYYEQYF.

This clonotype was counted at least ten times. The rearrangement links TRBV12-3 or TRBV12-4 to TRBJ1-2, with D possibly TRBD1 on 6 matching bases. The ends were cut back, 7 bases at V and 4 bases at J, with 16 bases in the middle. The length of the CDR3 is 14 residues. CDR3 nucleotide sequence: TGTGCCAGCACCCGGGGGGCGCGTGGCTATGGCTACACCTTC. Amino acid sequence: CASTRGARGYGYTF.